A single TCR beta chain is shown here with its context. The sample belongs to a study of technical replicates of blood from a few donors. The CDR3 runs to 14 residues. Trimming stripped 0 bases from V and 3 bases from J, with 9 bases between. The germline CDR1 and CDR2 sequences are MNHNS and SASEGT. Assay: immunoSEQ multiplex PCR; the TCRdb copy retains only in-frame clones and omits some. The table has about 84,000 clones, 93% seen once. This chain uses TRBV6-1 with TRBJ2-7, with D maybe TRBD2 (5 bases). The TCR was taken from a human donor in good health. The specimen was T cells isolated from PBMCs. The CDR3 sequence: CASSEAHGIYEQYF. The CDR3 coding sequence is TGTGCCAGCAGTGAAGCCCACGGGATCTACGAGCAGTACTTC.